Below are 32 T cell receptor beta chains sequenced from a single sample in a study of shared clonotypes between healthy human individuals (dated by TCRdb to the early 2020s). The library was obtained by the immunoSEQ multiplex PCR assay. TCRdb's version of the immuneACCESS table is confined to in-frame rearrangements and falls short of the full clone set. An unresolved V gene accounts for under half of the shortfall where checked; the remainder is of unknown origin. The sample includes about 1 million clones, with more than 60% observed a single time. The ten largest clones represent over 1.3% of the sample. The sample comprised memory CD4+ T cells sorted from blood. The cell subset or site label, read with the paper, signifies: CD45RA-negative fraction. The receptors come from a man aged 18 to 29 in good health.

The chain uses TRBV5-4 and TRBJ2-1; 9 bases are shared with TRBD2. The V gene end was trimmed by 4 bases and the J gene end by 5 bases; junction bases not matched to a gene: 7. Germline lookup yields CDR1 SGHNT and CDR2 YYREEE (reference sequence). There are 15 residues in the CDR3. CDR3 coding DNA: TGTGCCAGCAGCGCGACTAGCGGATGGAACAATGAGCAGTTCTTC. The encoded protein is CASSATSGWNNEQFF.

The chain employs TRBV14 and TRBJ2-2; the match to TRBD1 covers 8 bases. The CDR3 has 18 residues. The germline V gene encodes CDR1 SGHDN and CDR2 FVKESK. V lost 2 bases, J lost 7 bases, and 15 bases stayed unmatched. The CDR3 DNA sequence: TGTGCCAGCAGCCAACGACAGGGGCGGAAGGTCGAGGGCGGGGAGCTGTTTTTT. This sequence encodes CASSQRQGRKVEGGELFF.

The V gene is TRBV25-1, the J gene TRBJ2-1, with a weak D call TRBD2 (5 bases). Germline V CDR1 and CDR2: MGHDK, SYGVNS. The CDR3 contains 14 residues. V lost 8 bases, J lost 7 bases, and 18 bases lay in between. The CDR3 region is CASGEYVPRNEQFF. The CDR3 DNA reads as TGTGCCAGCGGGGAGTACGTCCCTAGGAATGAGCAGTTCTTC. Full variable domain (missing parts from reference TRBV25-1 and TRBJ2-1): EADIYQTPRYLVIGTGKKITLECSQTMGHDKMYWYQQDPGMELHLIHYSYGVNSTEKGDLSSESTVSRIRTEHFPLTLESARPSHTSQYLCASGEYVPRNEQFFGPGTRLTVL.

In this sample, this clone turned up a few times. The CDR3 is CASSVSGQGQAFF. The CDR3 DNA follows: TGCGCCAGCAGTGTCTCGGGACAGGGGCAAGCTTTCTTT. The rearrangement uses TRBV10-1 and TRBJ1-1; TRBD1 aligns across 10 bases. The germline V gene encodes CDR1 WNHNN and CDR2 SYGVQD (reference sequence). The CDR3 runs to 13 residues. Trimming took 4 bases from V and 9 from J; bases not matched to a gene: 5.

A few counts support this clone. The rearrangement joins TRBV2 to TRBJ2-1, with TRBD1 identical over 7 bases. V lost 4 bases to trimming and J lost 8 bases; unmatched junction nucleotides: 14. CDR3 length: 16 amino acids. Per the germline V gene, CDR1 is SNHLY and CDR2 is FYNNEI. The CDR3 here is CASSGDRAPIVYEQFF. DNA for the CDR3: TGTGCCAGCAGTGGAGACAGGGCTCCAATAGTCTATGAGCAGTTCTTC. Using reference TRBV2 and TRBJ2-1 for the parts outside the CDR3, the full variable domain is EPEVTQTPSHQVTQMGQEVILRCVPISNHLYFYWYRQILGQKVEFLVSFYNNEISEKSEIFDDQFSVERPDGSNFTLKIRSTKLEDSAMYFCASSGDRAPIVYEQFFGPGTRLTVL.

CDR3 loop: CASREGARFF. DNA for the CDR3: TGTGCCAGCAGAGAGGGGGCTCGGTTCTTC. The chain uses TRBV6-1 and TRBJ2-1; 7 bases line up with TRBD1. Germline CDR1 MNHNS, CDR2 SASEGT. V lost 6 bases, J lost 15 bases, and 5 bases stayed unmatched. This CDR3 is built from 10 residues.

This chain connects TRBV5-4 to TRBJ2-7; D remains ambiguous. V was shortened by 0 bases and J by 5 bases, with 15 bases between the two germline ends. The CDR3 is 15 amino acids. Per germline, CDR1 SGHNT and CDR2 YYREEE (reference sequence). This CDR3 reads CASSLARPGGNEQYF. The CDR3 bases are TGTGCCAGCAGCTTGGCACGACCCGGTGGGAACGAGCAGTACTTC. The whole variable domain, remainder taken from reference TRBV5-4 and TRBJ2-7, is ETGVTQSPTHLIKTRGQQVTLRCSSQSGHNTVSWYQQALGQGPQFIFQYYREEENGRGNFPPRFSGLQFPNYSSELNVNALELDDSALYLCASSLARPGGNEQYFGPGTRLTVT.

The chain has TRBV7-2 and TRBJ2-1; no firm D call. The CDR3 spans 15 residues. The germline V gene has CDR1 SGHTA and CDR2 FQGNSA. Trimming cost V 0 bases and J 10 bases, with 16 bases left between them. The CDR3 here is CASSLASLGRIEQFF. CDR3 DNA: TGTGCCAGCAGCTTAGCGTCCTTAGGGCGAATAGAGCAGTTCTTC. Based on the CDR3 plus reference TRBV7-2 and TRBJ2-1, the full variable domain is GAGVSQSPSNKVTEKGKDVELRCDPISGHTALYWYRQSLGQGLEFLIYFQGNSAPDKSGLPSDRFSAERTGGSVSTLTIQRTQQEDSAVYLCASSLASLGRIEQFFGPGTRLTVL.

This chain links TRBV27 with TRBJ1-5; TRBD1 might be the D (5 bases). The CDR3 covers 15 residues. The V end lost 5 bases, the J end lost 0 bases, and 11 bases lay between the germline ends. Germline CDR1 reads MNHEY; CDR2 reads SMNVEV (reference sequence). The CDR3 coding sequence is TGTGCCAGCAGTACAACAGGCAATAGCAATCAGCCCCAGCATTTT. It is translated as CASSTTGNSNQPQHF.

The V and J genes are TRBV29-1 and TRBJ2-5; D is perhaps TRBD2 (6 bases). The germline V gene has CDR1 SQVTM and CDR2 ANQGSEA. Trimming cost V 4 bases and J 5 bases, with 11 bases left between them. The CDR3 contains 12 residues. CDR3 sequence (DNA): TGCAGCGTTGTAGGTGGGGGGGAGACCCAGTACTTC. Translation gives CSVVGGGETQYF.

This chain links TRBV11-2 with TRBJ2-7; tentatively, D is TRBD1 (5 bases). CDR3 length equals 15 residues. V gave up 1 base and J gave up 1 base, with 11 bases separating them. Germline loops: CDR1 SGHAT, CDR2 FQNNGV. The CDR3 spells CASSLVSGPSYEQYF. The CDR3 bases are TGTGCCAGCAGCTTAGTCTCAGGGCCGTCCTACGAGCAGTACTTC.

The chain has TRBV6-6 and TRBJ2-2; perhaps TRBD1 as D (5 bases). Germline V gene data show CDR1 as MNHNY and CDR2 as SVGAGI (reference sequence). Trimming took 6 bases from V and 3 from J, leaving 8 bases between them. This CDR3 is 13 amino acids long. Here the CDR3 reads CASRRQYTGELFF. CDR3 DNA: TGTGCCAGCAGAAGACAGTACACCGGGGAGCTGTTTTTT.

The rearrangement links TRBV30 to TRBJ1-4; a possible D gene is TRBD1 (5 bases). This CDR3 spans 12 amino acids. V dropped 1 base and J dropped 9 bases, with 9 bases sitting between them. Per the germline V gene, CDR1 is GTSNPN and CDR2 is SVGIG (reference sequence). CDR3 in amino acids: CAWSAGGKKLFF. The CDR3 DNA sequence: TGTGCCTGGAGTGCGGGGGGGAAAAAACTGTTTTTT.

The CDR3 region has the DNA TGTGCCAGCAGTACAGGTCAAGAGACCCAGTACTTC. This gives the protein CASSTGQETQYF. The gene calls are TRBV6-5 and TRBJ2-5, with a weak D call TRBD1 (5 bases). With 5 bases removed from V and 2 bases from J, the gap between germline ends came to 6 bases. This CDR3 contains 12 residues. In germline, CDR1 is MNHEY, CDR2 SVGAGI.

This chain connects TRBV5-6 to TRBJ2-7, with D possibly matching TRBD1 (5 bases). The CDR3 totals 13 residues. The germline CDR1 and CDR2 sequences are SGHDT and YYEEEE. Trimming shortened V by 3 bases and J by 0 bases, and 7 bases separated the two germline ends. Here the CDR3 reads CASSSGSSYEQYF. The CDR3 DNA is TGTGCCAGCAGCTCAGGGTCCTCCTACGAGCAGTACTTC.

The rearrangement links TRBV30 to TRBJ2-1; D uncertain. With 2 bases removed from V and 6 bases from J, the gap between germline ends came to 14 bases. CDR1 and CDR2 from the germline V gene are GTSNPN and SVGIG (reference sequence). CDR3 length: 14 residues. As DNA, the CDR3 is TGTGCCTGGAGTCCCCCGAGTAGCCTCAATGAGCAGTTCTTC. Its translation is CAWSPPSSLNEQFF.

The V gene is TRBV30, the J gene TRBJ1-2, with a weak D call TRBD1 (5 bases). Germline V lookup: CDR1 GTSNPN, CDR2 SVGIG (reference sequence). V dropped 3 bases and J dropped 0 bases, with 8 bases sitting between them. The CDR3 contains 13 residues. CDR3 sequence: CAWRRQTNYGYTF. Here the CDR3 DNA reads TGTGCCTGGAGACGACAGACTAACTATGGCTACACCTTC.

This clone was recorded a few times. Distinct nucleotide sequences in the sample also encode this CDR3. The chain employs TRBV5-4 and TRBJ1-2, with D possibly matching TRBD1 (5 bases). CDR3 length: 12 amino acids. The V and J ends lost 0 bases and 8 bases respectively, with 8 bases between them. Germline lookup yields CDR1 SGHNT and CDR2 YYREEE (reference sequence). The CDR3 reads CASSLDRRGYTF. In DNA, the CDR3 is TGTGCCAGCAGCTTGGACAGGCGGGGCTACACCTTC.

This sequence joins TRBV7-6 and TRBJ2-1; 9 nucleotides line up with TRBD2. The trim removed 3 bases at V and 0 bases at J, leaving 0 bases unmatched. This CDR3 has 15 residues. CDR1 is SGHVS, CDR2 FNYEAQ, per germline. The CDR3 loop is CASSLREGSYNEQFF. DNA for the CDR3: TGTGCCAGCAGCTTGCGGGAGGGCTCCTACAATGAGCAGTTCTTC. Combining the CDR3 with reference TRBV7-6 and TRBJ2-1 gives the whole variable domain GAGVSQSPRYKVTKRGQDVALRCDPISGHVSLYWYRQALGQGPEFLTYFNYEAQQDKSGLPNDRFSAERPEGSISTLTIQRTEQRDSAMYRCASSLREGSYNEQFFGPGTRLTVL.

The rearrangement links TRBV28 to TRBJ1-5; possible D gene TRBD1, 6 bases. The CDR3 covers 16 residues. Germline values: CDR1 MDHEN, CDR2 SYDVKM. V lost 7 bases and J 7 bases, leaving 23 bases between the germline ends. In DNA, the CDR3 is TGTGCCAGCACCGAAGCCCCCAGGTTGGGGGCCCAGCCCCAGCATTTT. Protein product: CASTEAPRLGAQPQHF.

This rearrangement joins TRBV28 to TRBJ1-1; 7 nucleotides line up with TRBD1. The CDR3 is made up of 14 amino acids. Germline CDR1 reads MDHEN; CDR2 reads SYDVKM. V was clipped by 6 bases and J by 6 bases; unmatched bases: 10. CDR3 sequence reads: CASSNAGGAPEAFF. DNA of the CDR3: TGTGCCAGCAGCAACGCAGGGGGGGCGCCTGAAGCTTTCTTT. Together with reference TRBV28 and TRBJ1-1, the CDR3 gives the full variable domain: DVKVTQSSRYLVKRTGEKVFLECVQDMDHENMFWYRQDPGLGLRLIYFSYDVKMKEKGDIPEGYSVSREKKERFSLILESASTNQTSMYLCASSNAGGAPEAFFGQGTRLTVV.

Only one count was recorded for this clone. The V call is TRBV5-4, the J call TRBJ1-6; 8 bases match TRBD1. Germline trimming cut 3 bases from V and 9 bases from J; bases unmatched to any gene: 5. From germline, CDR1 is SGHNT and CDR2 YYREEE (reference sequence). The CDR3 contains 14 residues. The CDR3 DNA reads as TGTGCCAGCAGCTATGGACAGGGAGTTTCACCCCTCCACTTT. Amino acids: CASSYGQGVSPLHF.

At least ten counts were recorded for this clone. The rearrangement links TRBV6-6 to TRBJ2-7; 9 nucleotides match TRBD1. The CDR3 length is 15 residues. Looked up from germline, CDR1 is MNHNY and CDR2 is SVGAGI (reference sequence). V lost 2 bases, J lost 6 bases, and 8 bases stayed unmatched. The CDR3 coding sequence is TGTGCCAGCAGTTACGTGGACAGGGGACACCTCGAGCAGTACTTC. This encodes CASSYVDRGHLEQYF.

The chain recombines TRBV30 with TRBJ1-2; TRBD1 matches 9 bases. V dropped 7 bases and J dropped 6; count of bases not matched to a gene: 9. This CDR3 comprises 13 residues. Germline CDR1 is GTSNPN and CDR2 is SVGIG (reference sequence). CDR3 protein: CALNQGTGNGYTF. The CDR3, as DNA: TGTGCCTTAAACCAAGGGACAGGGAATGGCTACACCTTC.

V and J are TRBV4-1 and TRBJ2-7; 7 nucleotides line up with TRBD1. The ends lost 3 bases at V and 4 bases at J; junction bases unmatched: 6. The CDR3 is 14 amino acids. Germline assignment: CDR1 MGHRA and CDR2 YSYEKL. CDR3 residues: CASSQPGQNYEQYF. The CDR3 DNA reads TGCGCCAGCAGCCAGCCGGGACAGAATTACGAGCAGTACTTC.

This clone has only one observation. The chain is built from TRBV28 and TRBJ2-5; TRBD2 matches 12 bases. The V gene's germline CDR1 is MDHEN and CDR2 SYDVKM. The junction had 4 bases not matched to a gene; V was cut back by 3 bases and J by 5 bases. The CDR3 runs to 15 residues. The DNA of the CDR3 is TGTGCCAGCAGTTTTTCTAGCGGGGGGGCGGAGACCCAGTACTTC. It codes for CASSFSSGGAETQYF.

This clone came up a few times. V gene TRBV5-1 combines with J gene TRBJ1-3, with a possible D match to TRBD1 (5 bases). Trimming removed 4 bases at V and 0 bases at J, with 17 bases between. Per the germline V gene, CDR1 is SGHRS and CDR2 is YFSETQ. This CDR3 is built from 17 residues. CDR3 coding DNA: TGCGCCAGCAGCCCGGACTCAAGGAGGGGCTCTGGAAACACCATATATTTT. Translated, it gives CASSPDSRRGSGNTIYF.

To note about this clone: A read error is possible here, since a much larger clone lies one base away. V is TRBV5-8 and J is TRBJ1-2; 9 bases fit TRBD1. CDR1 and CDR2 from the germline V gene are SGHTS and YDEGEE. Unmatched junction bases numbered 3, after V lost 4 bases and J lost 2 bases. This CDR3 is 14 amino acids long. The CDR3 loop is CASSPGQGNYGYTF. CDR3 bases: TGTGCCAGCAGCCCTGGACAGGGGAACTATGGCTACACCTTC. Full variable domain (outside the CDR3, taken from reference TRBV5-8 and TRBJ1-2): EAGVTQSPTHLIKTRGQQATLRCSPISGHTSVYWYQQALGLGLQFLLWYDEGEERNRGNFPPRFSGRQFPNYSSELNVNALELEDSALYLCASSPGQGNYGYTFGSGTRLTVV.

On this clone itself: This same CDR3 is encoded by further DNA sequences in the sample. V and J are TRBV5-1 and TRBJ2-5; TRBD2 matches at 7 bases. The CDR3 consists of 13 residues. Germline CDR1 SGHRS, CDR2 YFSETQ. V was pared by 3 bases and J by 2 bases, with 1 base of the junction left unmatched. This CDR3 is CASSWGLQETQYF. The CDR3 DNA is TGCGCCAGCAGCTGGGGACTACAAGAGACCCAGTACTTC.

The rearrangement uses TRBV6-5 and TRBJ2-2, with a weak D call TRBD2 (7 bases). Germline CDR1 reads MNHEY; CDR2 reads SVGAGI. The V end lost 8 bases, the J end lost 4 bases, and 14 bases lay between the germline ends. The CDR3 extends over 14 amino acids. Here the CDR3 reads CASADGGPTGELFF. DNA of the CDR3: TGTGCCAGCGCCGACGGGGGGCCCACCGGGGAGCTGTTTTTT.

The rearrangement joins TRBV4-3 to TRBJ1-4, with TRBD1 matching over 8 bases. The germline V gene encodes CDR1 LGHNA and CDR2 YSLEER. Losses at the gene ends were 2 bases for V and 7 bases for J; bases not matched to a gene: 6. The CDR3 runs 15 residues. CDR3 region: CASSQTWTGSEKLFF. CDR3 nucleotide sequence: TGCGCCAGCAGCCAAACCTGGACAGGGTCTGAAAAACTGTTTTTT.

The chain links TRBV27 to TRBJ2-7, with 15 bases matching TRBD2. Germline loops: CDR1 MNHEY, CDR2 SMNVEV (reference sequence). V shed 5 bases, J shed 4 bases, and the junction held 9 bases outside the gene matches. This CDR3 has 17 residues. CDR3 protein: CASSPGLAGGNPYEQYF. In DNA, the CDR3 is TGTGCCAGCAGTCCCGGACTAGCGGGGGGGAATCCTTACGAGCAGTACTTC.